These 24 T cell receptor beta chains share one sample of origin, sequenced in a study of blood T cell repertoires in COVID-19. Some clones are missing from TCRdb's copy, which holds only in-frame ones; the method was immunoSEQ multiplex PCR. Among some 380,000 clones, about 80% were seen once, and the ten largest hold 1.1%. The sample taken for sequencing was peripheral blood. Receptors were obtained from a human donor with acute or convalescent COVID-19. The donor label of this sample is uncertain.

This chain links TRBV2 with TRBJ1-2, with no clear D. V was clipped by 6 bases and J by 4 bases, with 18 bases between them. The CDR3 totals 15 residues. In germline, CDR1 is SNHLY, CDR2 FYNNEI. This CDR3 reads CASRPFARGGYGYTF. CDR3 in DNA: TGTGCCAGCAGACCCTTTGCCCGAGGAGGCTATGGCTACACCTTC.

The chain carries TRBV5-1 and TRBJ2-1, with D maybe TRBD2 (5 bases). Germline CDR1 SGHRS, CDR2 YFSETQ. The V end was cut by 2 bases, the J end by 4 bases, with 16 bases between. The CDR3 has 16 amino acids. This chain's CDR3 is CASSFPRSGPYNEQFF. In DNA, the CDR3 is TGCGCCAGCAGCTTCCCCAGGAGCGGACCTTACAATGAGCAGTTCTTC.

V gene TRBV5-1 combines with J gene TRBJ2-1, with TRBD2 identical over 14 bases. Germline V gene sequence: CDR1 SGHRS, CDR2 YFSETQ. The trim removed 4 bases at V and 7 bases at J, leaving 10 bases unmatched. This CDR3 region has 17 residues. Here the CDR3 reads CASSPPTGLAGVNEQFF. The CDR3, as DNA: TGCGCCAGCAGCCCACCCACGGGACTAGCGGGAGTAAATGAGCAGTTCTTC. Combining the CDR3 with reference TRBV5-1 and TRBJ2-1 gives the whole variable domain KAGVTQTPRYLIKTRGQQVTLSCSPISGHRSVSWYQQTPGQGLQFLFEYFSETQRNKGNFPGRFSGRQFSNSRSEMNVSTLELGDSALYLCASSPPTGLAGVNEQFFGPGTRLTVL.

The CDR3 DNA reads as TGCGCCAGCAGCTCCTGGGTTCTGGGACAGGGGGCCCAGGGGGCTTTCTTT. Amino acids: CASSSWVLGQGAQGAFF. The chain employs TRBV5-1 and TRBJ1-1; 12 positions agree with TRBD1. The trim removed 3 bases at V and 11 bases at J, leaving 17 bases unmatched. The CDR3 contains 17 residues. Germline CDR1 and CDR2: SGHRS and YFSETQ.

This clone was seen more than once but under ten times. V usage is TRBV5-1 and J usage is TRBJ1-2, with D tentatively TRBD1 (6 bases). This CDR3 is built from 14 residues. The V and J ends lost 0 bases and 8 bases respectively, with 14 bases between them. CDR1 SGHRS and CDR2 YFSETQ come from the germline V gene. In DNA, the CDR3 is TGCGCCAGCAGCTTGGGCCAGGGGTGGAAAGGCTACACCTTC. Translating it yields CASSLGQGWKGYTF.

The table lists this clone with a few counts. The rearrangement links TRBV11-2 to TRBJ2-7; possible D gene TRBD1, 6 bases. V lost 5 bases and J lost 0, with 17 bases in between. Germline V gives CDR1 SGHAT, CDR2 FQNNGV. This CDR3 is built from 16 residues. Here the CDR3 reads CASSPRQGTSSYEQYF. CDR3 DNA sequence: TGTGCCAGCAGCCCACGTCAGGGGACGAGCTCCTACGAGCAGTACTTC.

This clone was detected a few times. The chain joins TRBV2 to TRBJ2-7, with D unclear. Germline V CDR1 and CDR2: SNHLY, FYNNEI. CDR3 length: 17 residues. Trimming removed 6 bases at V and 3 bases at J, with 24 bases between. The CDR3 DNA reads TGTGCCAGCAGCGATTCTCACGTACAGACCCTCGGCTACGAGCAGTACTTC. Encoded protein: CASSDSHVQTLGYEQYF. The variable domain in full, completed from reference TRBV2 and TRBJ2-7, reads EPEVTQTPSHQVTQMGQEVILRCVPISNHLYFYWYRQILGQKVEFLVSFYNNEISEKSEIFDDQFSVERPDGSNFTLKIRSTKLEDSAMYFCASSDSHVQTLGYEQYFGPGTRLTVT.

The chain joins TRBV29-1 to TRBJ1-1; D gene uncertain. Germline V gene sequence: CDR1 SQVTM, CDR2 ANQGSEA. The CDR3 is made up of 13 amino acids. V was shortened by 1 base and J by 9 bases, with 15 bases between the two germline ends. This CDR3 is CSVEVGGGRKAFF. In nucleotides, the CDR3 is TGCAGCGTTGAAGTGGGAGGCGGTCGAAAAGCTTTCTTT.

The chain links TRBV7-9 to TRBJ1-2, with 11 positions matching TRBD1. Germline values: CDR1 SEHNR, CDR2 FQNEAQ (reference sequence). V shed 6 bases, J shed 7 bases, and the junction held 16 bases outside the gene matches. The CDR3 runs 17 residues. The CDR3 region has the DNA TGTGCCAGCAGACTAGGCAGCCCGGGACAGGGGGGAAGTGGCTACACCTTC. It specifies CASRLGSPGQGGSGYTF.

Written as DNA, the CDR3 is TGTGCCAGCTCACCACCCGGGACTAGCGGTTCGGGGACCCAGTACTTC. This codes for CASSPPGTSGSGTQYF. The rearrangement links TRBV18 to TRBJ2-5; 11 bases agree with TRBD2. V lost 0 bases to trimming and J lost 7 bases; unmatched junction nucleotides: 7. The CDR3 is 16 amino acids. Germline CDR1 is KGHSH and CDR2 is LQKENI.

The V and J genes are TRBV18 and TRBJ1-4, with D hard to call. V dropped 3 bases and J dropped 2 bases, with 7 bases sitting between them. CDR3 size: 14 residues. Germline V gene lookup returns CDR1 KGHSH and CDR2 LQKENI. The CDR3 DNA reads as TGTGCCAGCTCACCGCGGCAGACTAATGAAAAACTGTTTTTT. Translating gives CASSPRQTNEKLFF.

The rearrangement uses TRBV2 and TRBJ1-4; 7 bases match TRBD1. The CDR3 extends over 14 amino acids. The V and J ends lost 6 bases and 5 bases, in that order; junction bases with no gene match: 6. The germline V gene has CDR1 SNHLY and CDR2 FYNNEI. CDR3 in amino acids: CASSRGQRNEKLFF. Written as DNA, the CDR3 is TGTGCCAGCAGCCGGGGACAGCGCAATGAAAAACTGTTTTTT. Full variable domain (missing parts from reference TRBV2 and TRBJ1-4): EPEVTQTPSHQVTQMGQEVILRCVPISNHLYFYWYRQILGQKVEFLVSFYNNEISEKSEIFDDQFSVERPDGSNFTLKIRSTKLEDSAMYFCASSRGQRNEKLFFGSGTQLSVL.

The table lists this clone with a count of one. CDR3 DNA sequence: TGTGCCAGTAGTCGGGACAGGGGAGGAATCGGCAATCAGCCCCAGCATTTT. Protein product: CASSRDRGGIGNQPQHF. The chain links TRBV19 to TRBJ1-5; 10 positions agree with TRBD1. The germline V gene encodes CDR1 LNHDA and CDR2 SQIVND (reference sequence). J was trimmed by 2 bases and V by 5 bases; bases with no gene match: 9. This CDR3 contains 17 residues.

The chain joins TRBV27 to TRBJ2-5; 14 nucleotides align to TRBD2. Germline assignment: CDR1 MNHEY and CDR2 SMNVEV (reference sequence). The J segment lost 0 bases and the V segment lost 2 bases, leaving 2 bases of the junction unmatched. The CDR3 extends over 17 amino acids. CDR3 bases: TGTGCCAGCAGTTTAAGGACTAGCGGGAGGTACCAAGAGACCCAGTACTTC. It translates to CASSLRTSGRYQETQYF.

This clone was observed once. The rearrangement links TRBV3-1 (or the pseudogene TRBV3-2) to TRBJ2-7; 10 bases are shared with TRBD1. The CDR3 runs to 17 residues. Germline CDR1 reads LGHDT; CDR2 reads YNNKEL (reference sequence). The V gene end was trimmed by 0 bases and the J gene end by 3 bases; junction bases not matched to a gene: 8. CDR3 amino acids: CASSQEGGTGVGYEQYF. DNA for the CDR3: TGTGCCAGCAGCCAAGAAGGAGGGACAGGGGTGGGCTACGAGCAGTACTTC.

The chain uses TRBV5-6 and TRBJ2-1, with TRBD2 matching over 11 bases. The CDR3 length is 18 residues. The germline V gene has CDR1 SGHDT and CDR2 YYEEEE. With 1 base clipped from V and 3 bases from J, the junction kept 9 bases outside the gene matches. The DNA of the CDR3 is TGTGCCAGCAGCTTGTCCAACCGCCTAGCGGGGGGCTACAATGAGCAGTTCTTC. Translating it yields CASSLSNRLAGGYNEQFF.

The V gene is TRBV27, the J gene TRBJ1-2; no firm D call. Germline V lookup: CDR1 MNHEY, CDR2 SMNVEV (reference sequence). The CDR3 has 15 residues. Trimming shortened V by 8 bases and J by 0 bases, and 16 bases separated the two germline ends. The CDR3 nucleotides read TGTGCCAGCTCGAGAGTCCCAACAGCTAACTATGGCTACACCTTC. Its translation is CASSRVPTANYGYTF.

The chain uses TRBV5-6 and TRBJ2-1; 8 bases agree with TRBD2. CDR1 and CDR2 from the germline V gene are SGHDT and YYEEEE. V trimming: 0 bases; J trimming: 0 bases; junction bases outside the gene matches: 11. CDR3 length: 19 residues. The CDR3: CASSLAGAGGFSSYNEQFF. Here the CDR3 DNA reads TGTGCCAGCAGCTTGGCCGGCGCGGGGGGCTTCAGCTCCTACAATGAGCAGTTCTTC.

This clone was recorded once. V is TRBV6-6 and J is TRBJ2-3; D not certain. This CDR3 comprises 12 residues. Germline CDR1 and CDR2: MNHNY and SVGAGI (reference sequence). Trimming cost V 7 bases and J 7 bases, with 12 bases left between them. In DNA, the CDR3 is TGTGCCAGCACGGGTCGTGCAAATACGCAGTATTTT. Its protein is CASTGRANTQYF.

The chain links TRBV5-5 to TRBJ1-3; D not resolved. The CDR3 sequence is 13 residues long. Germline V gene data show CDR1 as SGHKS and CDR2 as YYEKEE (reference sequence). Deletions cut 2 bases from V and 0 bases from J, with 3 bases between. The CDR3 protein is CASSFISGNTIYF. The CDR3 DNA follows: TGTGCCAGCAGCTTCATCTCTGGAAACACCATATATTTT.

The chain links TRBV3-1 (or the pseudogene TRBV3-2) to TRBJ1-6, with a tentative D call TRBD1 (5 bases). The germline V gene encodes CDR1 LGHDT and CDR2 YNNKEL (reference sequence). Trimming stripped 1 base from V and 14 bases from J, with 15 bases between. The CDR3 spans 14 residues. As DNA, the CDR3 is TGTGCCAGCAGCCAAGGCTCCCAGGGCATGACCCTCCACTTT. Protein product: CASSQGSQGMTLHF.

The rearrangement joins TRBV6-5 to TRBJ1-1; unclear D gene. V dropped 2 bases and J dropped 4 bases, with 8 bases sitting between them. Germline V gives CDR1 MNHEY, CDR2 SVGAGI. The CDR3 loop spans 13 amino acids. Written as DNA, the CDR3 is TGTGCCAGCAGTTACAGGGAGGGCACTGAAGCTTTCTTT. Translating gives CASSYREGTEAFF.

The chain employs TRBV19 and TRBJ1-1; TRBD1 agrees at 8 bases. The J segment lost 5 bases and the V segment lost 6 bases, leaving 14 bases of the junction unmatched. This CDR3 spans 16 amino acids. Germline lookup yields CDR1 LNHDA and CDR2 SQIVND (reference sequence). The CDR3 DNA is TGTGCCAGTAGAGCCGACAGGGGCACGAGAGGGACTGAAGCTTTCTTT. Translation gives CASRADRGTRGTEAFF. Combining the CDR3 with reference TRBV19 and TRBJ1-1 gives the whole variable domain DGGITQSPKYLFRKEGQNVTLSCEQNLNHDAMYWYRQDPGQGLRLIYYSQIVNDFQKGDIAEGYSVSREKKESFPLTVTSAQKNPTAFYLCASRADRGTRGTEAFFGQGTRLTVV.

The V and J genes are TRBV30 and TRBJ1-4; D gene ambiguous. In germline, CDR1 is GTSNPN, CDR2 SVGIG (reference sequence). V lost 4 bases and J 4 bases, leaving 16 bases between the germline ends. CDR3 length equals 15 residues. CDR3 DNA: TGTGCCTGGACCCTGATGAACAGCCTTAATGAAAAACTGTTTTTT. Its protein is CAWTLMNSLNEKLFF.